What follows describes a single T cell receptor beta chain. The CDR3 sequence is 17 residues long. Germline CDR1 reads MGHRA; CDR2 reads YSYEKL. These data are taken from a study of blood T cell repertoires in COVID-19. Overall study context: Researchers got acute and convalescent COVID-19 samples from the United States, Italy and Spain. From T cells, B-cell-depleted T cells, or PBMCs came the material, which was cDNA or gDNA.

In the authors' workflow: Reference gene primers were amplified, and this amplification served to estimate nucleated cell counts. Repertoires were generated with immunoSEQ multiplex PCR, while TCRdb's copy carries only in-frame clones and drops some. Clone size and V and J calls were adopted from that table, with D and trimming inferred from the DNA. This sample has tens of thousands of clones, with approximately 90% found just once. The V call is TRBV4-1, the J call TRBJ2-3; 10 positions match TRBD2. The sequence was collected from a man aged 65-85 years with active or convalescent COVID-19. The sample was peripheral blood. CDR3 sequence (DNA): TGCCCCCCCCGCCGCCGGGATCTAGCGGGAGGCACAGATACGCAGTATTTT. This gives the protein CPPRRRDLAGGTDTQYF.